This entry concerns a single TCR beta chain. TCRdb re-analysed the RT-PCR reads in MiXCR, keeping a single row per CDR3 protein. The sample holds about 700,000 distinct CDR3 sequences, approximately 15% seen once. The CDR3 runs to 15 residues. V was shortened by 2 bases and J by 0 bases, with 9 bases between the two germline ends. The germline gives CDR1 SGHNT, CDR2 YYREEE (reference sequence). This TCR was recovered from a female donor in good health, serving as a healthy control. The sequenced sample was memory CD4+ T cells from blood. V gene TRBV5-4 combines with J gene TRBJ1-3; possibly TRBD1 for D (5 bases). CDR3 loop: CASSLQVNSGNTIYF. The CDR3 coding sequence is TGTGCCAGCAGCTTACAGGTGAACTCTGGAAACACCATATATTTT.